This T cell receptor beta chain originates from a study of cytomegalovirus exposure and HLA in healthy donors. About the research overall: Earlier work reported 110 million or so unique TCR beta sequences from about 179 million T cells. Overall study results and limits: Cytomegalovirus association was listed for about 170 TCR beta chains. Cytomegalovirus status was reportedly diagnosed by the classifier with high sensitivity and specificity.

The PCR had 60 Vbeta and 13 Jbeta primers. The method was immunoSEQ multiplex PCR; TCRdb's version includes in-frame clones alone and lacks a portion of them. The sample lists some 160,000 clones; 65% to 85% were seen once. Comments on this clone: Its specificity is not known.

This CDR3 is 14 amino acids long. Per the germline V gene, CDR1 is KGHSH and CDR2 is LQKENI. The J segment lost 6 bases and the V segment lost 3 bases, leaving 7 bases of the junction unmatched. The donors, nominally healthy at sampling, likely had unrecorded immune exposures. The sequenced sample was PBMCs. The chain combines TRBV18 with TRBJ1-2; 7 bases are a match to TRBD1. This TCR was recovered from a woman aged 18-35 years in good health and CMV-seronegative. The CDR3 sequence: CASSPPGTVHGYTF. The CDR3 nucleotides read TGTGCCAGCTCACCGCCCGGGACAGTCCATGGCTACACCTTC.